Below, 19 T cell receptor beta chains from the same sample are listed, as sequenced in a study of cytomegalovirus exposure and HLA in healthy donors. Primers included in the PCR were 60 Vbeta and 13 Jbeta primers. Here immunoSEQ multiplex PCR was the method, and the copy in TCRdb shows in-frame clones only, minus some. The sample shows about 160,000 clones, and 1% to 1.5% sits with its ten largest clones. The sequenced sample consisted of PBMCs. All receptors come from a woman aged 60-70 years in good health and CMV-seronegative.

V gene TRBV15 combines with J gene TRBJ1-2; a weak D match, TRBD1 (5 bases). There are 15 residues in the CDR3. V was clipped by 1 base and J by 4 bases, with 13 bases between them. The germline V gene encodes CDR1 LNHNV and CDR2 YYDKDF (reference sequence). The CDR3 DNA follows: TGTGCCACCAGCAGAGGACAGCGAAACACCTATGGCTACACCTTC. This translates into CATSRGQRNTYGYTF.

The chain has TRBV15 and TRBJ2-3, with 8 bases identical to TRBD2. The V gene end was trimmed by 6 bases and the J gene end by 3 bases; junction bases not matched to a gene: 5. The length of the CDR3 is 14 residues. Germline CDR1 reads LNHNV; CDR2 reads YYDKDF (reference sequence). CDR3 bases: TGTGCCACCAGTGGACTAGCTGTAACAGATACGCAGTATTTT. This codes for CATSGLAVTDTQYF.

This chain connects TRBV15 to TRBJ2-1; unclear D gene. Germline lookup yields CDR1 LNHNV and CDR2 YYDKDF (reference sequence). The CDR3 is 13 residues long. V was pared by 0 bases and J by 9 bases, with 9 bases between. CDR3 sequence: CATSRDLKLEQFF. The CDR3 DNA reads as TGTGCCACCAGCAGAGACTTAAAGCTTGAGCAGTTCTTC.

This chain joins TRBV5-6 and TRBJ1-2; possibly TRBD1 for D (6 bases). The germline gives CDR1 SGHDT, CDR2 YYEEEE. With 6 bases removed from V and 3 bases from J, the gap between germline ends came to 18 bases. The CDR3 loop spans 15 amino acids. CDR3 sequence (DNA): TGTGCCAGCAATCGGGAACAGGGACGCGACTATGGCTACACCTTC. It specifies CASNREQGRDYGYTF.

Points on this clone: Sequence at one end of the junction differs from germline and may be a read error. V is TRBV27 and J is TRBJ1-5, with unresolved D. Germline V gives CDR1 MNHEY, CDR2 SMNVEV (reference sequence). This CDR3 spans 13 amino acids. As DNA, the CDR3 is TGTGCCAGCAGTCTATCAGCCAATCAGCCCCAGCATTTT. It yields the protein CASSLSANQPQHF.

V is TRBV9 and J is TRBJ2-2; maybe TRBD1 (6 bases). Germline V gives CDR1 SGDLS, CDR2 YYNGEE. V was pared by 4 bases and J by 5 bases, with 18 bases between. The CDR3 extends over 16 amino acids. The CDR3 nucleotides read TGTGCCAGCAGCCGGAATCAGGGGAGTAGGACCGGGGAGCTGTTTTTT. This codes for CASSRNQGSRTGELFF.

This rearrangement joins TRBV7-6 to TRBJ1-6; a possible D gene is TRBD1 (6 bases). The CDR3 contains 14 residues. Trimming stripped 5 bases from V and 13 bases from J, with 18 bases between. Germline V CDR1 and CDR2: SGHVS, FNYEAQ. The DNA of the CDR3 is TGTGCCAGCAGCGCGGACAGCTCCCAAAGCCCCCTCCACTTT. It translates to CASSADSSQSPLHF.

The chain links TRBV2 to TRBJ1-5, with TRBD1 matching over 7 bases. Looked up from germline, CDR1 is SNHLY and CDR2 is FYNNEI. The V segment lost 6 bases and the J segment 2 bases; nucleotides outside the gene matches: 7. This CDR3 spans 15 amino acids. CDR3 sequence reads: CASSYDREGNQPQHF. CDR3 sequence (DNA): TGTGCCAGCAGCTACGACAGGGAGGGCAATCAGCCCCAGCATTTT.

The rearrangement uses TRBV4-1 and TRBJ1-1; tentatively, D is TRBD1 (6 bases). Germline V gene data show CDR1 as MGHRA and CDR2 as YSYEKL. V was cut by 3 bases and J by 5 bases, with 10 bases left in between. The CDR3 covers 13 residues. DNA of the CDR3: TGCGCCAGCAGCCACCCGACAGGAACTGAAGCTTTCTTT. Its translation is CASSHPTGTEAFF.

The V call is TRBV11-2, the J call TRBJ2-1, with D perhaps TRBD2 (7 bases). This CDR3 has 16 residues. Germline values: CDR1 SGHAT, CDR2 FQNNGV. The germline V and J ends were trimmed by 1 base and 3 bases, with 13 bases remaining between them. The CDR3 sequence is CASSLVTGGVYNEQFF. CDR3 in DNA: TGTGCCAGCAGCTTAGTCACGGGGGGCGTCTACAATGAGCAGTTCTTC.

The CDR3, as DNA: TGCAGCGTTGTTCGAGCGGGAGCAACCTACGAGCAGTACTTC. Translated: CSVVRAGATYEQYF. The chain is built from TRBV29-1 and TRBJ2-7; TRBD2 aligns across 8 bases. In germline, CDR1 is SQVTM, CDR2 ANQGSEA. Trimming took 4 bases from V and 2 from J; bases not matched to a gene: 7. The CDR3 runs to 14 residues.

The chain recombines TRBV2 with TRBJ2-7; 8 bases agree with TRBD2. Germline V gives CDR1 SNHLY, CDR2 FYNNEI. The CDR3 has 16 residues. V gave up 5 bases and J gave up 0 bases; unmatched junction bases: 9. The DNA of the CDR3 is TGTGCCAGCAGTCCCATCGGACTAGCCAGCTCCTACGAGCAGTACTTC. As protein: CASSPIGLASSYEQYF.

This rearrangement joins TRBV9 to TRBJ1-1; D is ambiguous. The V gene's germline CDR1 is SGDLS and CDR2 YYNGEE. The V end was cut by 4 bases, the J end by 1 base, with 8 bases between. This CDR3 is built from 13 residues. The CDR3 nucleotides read TGTGCCAGCAGCACTAGTCAGAACACTGAAGCTTTCTTT. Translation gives CASSTSQNTEAFF.

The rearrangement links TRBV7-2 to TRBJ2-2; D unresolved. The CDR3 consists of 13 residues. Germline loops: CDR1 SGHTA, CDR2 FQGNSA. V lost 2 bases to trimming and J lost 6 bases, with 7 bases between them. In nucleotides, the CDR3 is TGTGCCAGCAGCTTATTCGGTCCCGGGGAGCTGTTTTTT. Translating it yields CASSLFGPGELFF.

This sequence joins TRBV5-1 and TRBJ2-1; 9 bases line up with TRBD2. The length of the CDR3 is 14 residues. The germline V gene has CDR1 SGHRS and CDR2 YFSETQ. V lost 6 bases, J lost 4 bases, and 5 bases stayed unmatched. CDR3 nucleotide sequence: TGCGCCAGCAATCCTAGCGGGACTTACAATGAGCAGTTCTTC. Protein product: CASNPSGTYNEQFF.

The DNA of the CDR3 is TGTGCCAGCAGCCAACACGGGACAGGGGGCCTCGAGCAGTACTTC. It codes for CASSQHGTGGLEQYF. This chain connects TRBV5-8 to TRBJ2-7; 12 bases align to TRBD1. The CDR3 consists of 15 residues. V lost 4 bases and J lost 6; bases outside the gene matches: 8. The germline V gene encodes CDR1 SGHTS and CDR2 YDEGEE.

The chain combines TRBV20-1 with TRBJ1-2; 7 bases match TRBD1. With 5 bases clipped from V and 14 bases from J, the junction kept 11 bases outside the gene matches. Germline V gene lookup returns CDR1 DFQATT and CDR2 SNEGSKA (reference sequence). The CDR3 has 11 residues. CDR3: CSAAGDSLNTF. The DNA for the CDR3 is TGCAGTGCTGCCGGGGACAGCCTAAATACCTTC.

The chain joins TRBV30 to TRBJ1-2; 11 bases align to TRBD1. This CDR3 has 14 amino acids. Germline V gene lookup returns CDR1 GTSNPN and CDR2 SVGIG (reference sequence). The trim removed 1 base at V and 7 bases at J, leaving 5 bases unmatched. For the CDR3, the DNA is TGTGCCTGGAGTGCAGGACAGGGGGCGCTTGGCTACACCTTC. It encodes CAWSAGQGALGYTF. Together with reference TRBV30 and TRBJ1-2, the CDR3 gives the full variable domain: SQTIHQWPATLVQPVGSPLSLECTVEGTSNPNLYWYRQAAGRGLQLLFYSVGIGQISSEVPQNLSASRPQDRQFILSSKKLLLSDSGFYLCAWSAGQGALGYTFGSGTRLTVV.

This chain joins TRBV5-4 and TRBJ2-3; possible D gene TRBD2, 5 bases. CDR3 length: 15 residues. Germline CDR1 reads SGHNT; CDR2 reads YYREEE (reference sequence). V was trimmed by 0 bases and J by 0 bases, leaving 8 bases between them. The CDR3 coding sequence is TGTGCCAGCAGCTTGGGCGTAGCGAGCACAGATACGCAGTATTTT. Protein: CASSLGVASTDTQYF.